A single sample gave rise to the 13 T cell receptor beta chains below, sequenced in a study of human versus mouse CDR3 diversity and MHC coevolution. Repertoires were generated with immunoSEQ multiplex PCR, while TCRdb's copy carries only in-frame clones and drops some. The profile covers just under 60,000 clones, with 94% appearing a single time and under 20% taken by the ten largest. The specimen sequenced was naive CD4+ T cells from blood. Subset of the sample: CD45RO-negative CD62L-positive naive CD4 T cells. These TCRs come from a person in their sixties or seventies in good health.

A single count supports this clone. V and J are TRBV7-2 and TRBJ2-1, with TRBD1 matching over 9 bases. This CDR3 is built from 13 residues. V lost 6 bases to trimming and J lost 7 bases; unmatched junction nucleotides: 4. Germline lookup yields CDR1 SGHTA and CDR2 FQGNSA. The chain's CDR3 is CASRDRGRNEQFF. CDR3 nucleotide sequence: TGTGCCAGCAGGGACAGGGGCAGGAATGAGCAGTTCTTC.

The gene calls are TRBV29-1 and TRBJ2-2; TRBD1 might be the D (6 bases). V was pared by 7 bases and J by 7 bases, with 13 bases between. The CDR3 has 12 residues. Germline CDR1 SQVTM, CDR2 ANQGSEA. The CDR3 reads CSGGTPLGELFF. The CDR3 coding sequence is TGCAGCGGGGGGACACCCCTCGGGGAGCTGTTTTTT.

This sequence joins TRBV2 and TRBJ2-6; no clear D gene. V lost 0 bases, J lost 0 bases, and 9 bases lay in between. The CDR3 length is 17 residues. In germline, CDR1 is SNHLY, CDR2 FYNNEI. CDR3: CASSEAMPGSGANVLTF. The CDR3 DNA follows: TGTGCCAGCAGTGAAGCGATGCCAGGCTCTGGGGCCAACGTCCTGACTTTC.

V and J are TRBV11-2 and TRBJ1-1, with D perhaps TRBD1 (5 bases). Germline lookup yields CDR1 SGHAT and CDR2 FQNNGV. This CDR3 has 13 amino acids. The germline V and J ends were trimmed by 11 bases and 6 bases, with 19 bases remaining between them. CDR3 in DNA: TGTGCCGGGCAAGGACATAGGGGTCCTGAAGCTTTCTTT. This sequence encodes CAGQGHRGPEAFF. The full variable domain, with the rest looked up from reference TRBV11-2 and TRBJ1-1, is EAGVAQSPRYKIIEKRQSVAFWCNPISGHATLYWYQQILGQGPKLLIQFQNNGVVDDSQLPKDRFSAERLKGVDSTLKIQPAKLEDSAVYLCAGQGHRGPEAFFGQGTRLTVV.

This clone was recorded once. CDR3: CASCPSGSGQPQHF. In DNA, the CDR3 is TGTGCCAGTTGCCCCTCTGGGAGTGGCCAGCCCCAGCATTTT. J is TRBJ1-5 and V is TRBV19; D is undetermined. V lost 8 bases and J lost 7, with 18 bases in between. Germline lookup yields CDR1 LNHDA and CDR2 SQIVND (reference sequence). This CDR3 spans 14 amino acids.

The J gene is TRBJ2-7, the V gene TRBV5-6, with D perhaps matching TRBD2 (6 bases). The CDR3 spans 15 residues. The V end was cut by 4 bases, the J end by 6 bases, with 20 bases between. Germline assignment: CDR1 SGHDT and CDR2 YYEEEE. CDR3 DNA: TGTGCCAGCAGCGGGGACTTTTTAGGGGCAAGCGAGCAGTACTTC. Translating gives CASSGDFLGASEQYF.

V is TRBV5-4 and J is TRBJ1-2, with 10 bases aligning to TRBD1. The ends lost 0 bases at V and 2 bases at J; junction bases unmatched: 1. The CDR3 is 15 amino acids. Germline values: CDR1 SGHNT, CDR2 YYREEE (reference sequence). The CDR3 loop is CASSLGDRGNYGYTF. The CDR3, as DNA: TGTGCCAGCAGCTTGGGGGACAGGGGAAACTATGGCTACACCTTC. Together with reference TRBV5-4 and TRBJ1-2, the CDR3 gives the full variable domain: ETGVTQSPTHLIKTRGQQVTLRCSSQSGHNTVSWYQQALGQGPQFIFQYYREEENGRGNFPPRFSGLQFPNYSSELNVNALELDDSALYLCASSLGDRGNYGYTFGSGTRLTVV.

The chain joins TRBV25-1 to TRBJ2-7; TRBD1 matches at 8 bases. The germline gives CDR1 MGHDK, CDR2 SYGVNS. The length of the CDR3 is 11 residues. J was trimmed by 9 bases and V by 6 bases; bases with no gene match: 4. In nucleotides, the CDR3 is TGTGCCAGCAGCAGGGGGCGGTTGCAGTACTTC. Protein: CASSRGRLQYF.

The genes are TRBV2 and TRBJ2-1; 7 nucleotides match TRBD2. CDR1 SNHLY and CDR2 FYNNEI come from the germline V gene. The trim removed 3 bases at V and 7 bases at J, leaving 12 bases unmatched. CDR3 length: 16 amino acids. The CDR3 DNA follows: TGTGCCAGCAGTGACCAGGGACTACTTGGGGGGAATGAGCAGTTCTTC. Amino acid sequence: CASSDQGLLGGNEQFF.

Regarding this clone: Other DNA variants within this sample encode the same CDR3. DNA of the CDR3: TGCGCCAGCAGCTTGGGGACTAGCGGGAGGAGCTCCTACGAGCAGTACTTC. Protein sequence: CASSLGTSGRSSYEQYF. The rearrangement links TRBV5-1 to TRBJ2-5; the match to TRBD2 covers 14 bases. The end of the DNA is better explained by TRBJ2-7, so the J call may be wrong. Germline CDR1 SGHRS, CDR2 YFSETQ. The length of the CDR3 is 17 residues.

The chain couples TRBV15 to TRBJ2-7; TRBD2 matches at 8 bases. The CDR3 covers 16 residues. V lost 1 base to trimming and J lost 7 bases; unmatched junction nucleotides: 12. The germline V gene has CDR1 LNHNV and CDR2 YYDKDF (reference sequence). CDR3 sequence reads: CATSRGDGRALGEQYF. CDR3 coding DNA: TGTGCCACCAGCAGAGGGGACGGGAGGGCCTTGGGAGAGCAGTACTTC.

This clone was observed a single time. The V and J genes are TRBV2 and TRBJ1-5, with 8 bases matching TRBD1. With 6 bases clipped from V and 0 bases from J, the junction kept 4 bases outside the gene matches. This CDR3 is built from 15 residues. Germline V gives CDR1 SNHLY, CDR2 FYNNEI. This CDR3 is CASSLGQVSNQPQHF. The DNA for the CDR3 is TGTGCCAGCAGCCTGGGACAGGTTAGCAATCAGCCCCAGCATTTT.

This rearrangement joins TRBV27 to TRBJ2-1, with D possibly TRBD2 on 5 matching bases. Germline lookup yields CDR1 MNHEY and CDR2 SMNVEV (reference sequence). V lost 5 bases and J 3 bases, leaving 23 bases between the germline ends. The CDR3 spans 18 residues. CDR3 region: CASSPLVNIGEGYNEQFF. The DNA of the CDR3 is TGTGCCAGCAGTCCACTAGTTAATATAGGCGAAGGCTACAATGAGCAGTTCTTC.